The rows below give T cell receptor beta chains drawn from one sample of a study of T cells in Graves' hyperthyroidism and ophthalmopathy. TCRdb used MiXCR to reprocess the multiplex PCR reads, holding one entry per CDR3 protein. The data show approximately 560,000 distinct CDR3 sequences, 15% to 19% seen once. Sequenced material: blood. The receptors originated from a woman aged 25 to 39 with Graves' hyperthyroidism. CDR3s include the opening cysteine and the closing phenylalanine or tryptophan. A D gene is named only where the DNA matches it firmly. For some rows the clone size is stated as once, few or many, or as a class when expanded; others skip it.

D | J | V | size | CDR3 | DNA
TRBD2 | TRBJ2-3 | TRBV2 | many | CASSEQGLAGVGTDTQYF | TGTGCCAGCAGTGAACAGGGGCTAGCGGGAGTTGGCACAGATACGCAGTATTTT
TRBD1 | TRBJ2-3 | TRBV7-3 | many | CASSSHPRTGALDTQYF | TGTGCCAGCAGCTCACATCCTAGGACAGGGGCTTTGGATACGCAGTATTTT
. | TRBJ2-7 | TRBV27 | many | CASSRGSFTYEQYF | TGTGCCAGCAGTCGGGGCTCCTTTACCTACGAGCAGTACTTC
TRBD2 | TRBJ2-3 | TRBV11-2 | many | CASSLSGRADTQYF | TGTGCCAGCAGCTTAAGTGGGAGGGCTGATACGCAGTATTTT
. | TRBJ2-3 | TRBV6-1 | . | CASSEATAGSTDTQYF | TGTGCCAGCAGTGAAGCTACCGCGGGAAGCACAGATACGCAGTATTTT
. | TRBJ2-3 | TRBV6-1 | . | CASSEASSAQYF | TGTGCCAGCAGTGAAGCATCGAGCGCGCAGTATTTT
. | TRBJ1-2 | TRBV12-3/TRBV12-4 | many | CASSTSGESSGYTF | TGTGCCAGCAGTACCTCGGGGGAGTCCAGTGGCTACACCTTC
TRBD2 | TRBJ2-3 | TRBV6-5 | . | CASSYSREGQDTQYF | TGTGCCAGCAGTTATTCACGGGAGGGCCAGGATACGCAGTATTTT
. | TRBJ1-3 | TRBV19 | . | CASSITAEPGNTIYF | TGTGCCAGTAGTATAACAGCGGAACCTGGAAACACCATATATTTT
. | TRBJ2-5 | TRBV5-1 | many | CASSLGQAEETQYF | TGCGCCAGCAGCTTGGGTCAGGCAGAAGAGACCCAGTACTTC
. | TRBJ1-5 | TRBV15 | few | CATSSRDGGWEPQHF | TGTGCCACCAGCAGCAGGGATGGGGGCTGGGAGCCCCAGCATTTT
TRBD1 | TRBJ2-7 | TRBV19 | few | CASSKGQGVREQYF | TGTGCCAGTAGTAAGGGACAGGGGGTCCGCGAGCAGTACTTC
TRBD2 | TRBJ2-1 | TRBV7-2 | many | CASSLDGLAGGDYNEQFF | TGTGCCAGCAGCTTAGACGGACTAGCGGGAGGGGATTACAATGAGCAGTTCTTC
TRBD2 | TRBJ2-7 | TRBV28 | many | CASSLASRGRWYEQYF | TGTGCCAGCAGTTTAGCCTCCCGCGGGAGGTGGTACGAGCAGTACTTC
. | TRBJ2-1 | TRBV30 | . | CAWSVNGGGQFF | TGTGCCTGGAGTGTAAATGGTGGAGGGCAGTTCTTC
. | TRBJ2-7 | TRBV27 | . | CASSSNPIEPRNSYEQYF | TGTGCCAGCAGTTCCAACCCCATAGAACCACGAAATTCCTACGAGCAGTACTTC
TRBD2 | TRBJ2-3 | TRBV2 | many | CASSVRTSGTGDTQYF | TGTGCCAGCAGTGTGCGGACTAGCGGGACTGGAGATACGCAGTATTTT
. | TRBJ1-2 | TRBV7-2 | few | CASSLVARAYYGYTF | TGTGCCAGCAGCTTAGTAGCCAGGGCATACTATGGCTACACCTTC
. | TRBJ2-5 | TRBV20-1 | many | CSATPRDSGDMETQYF | TGCAGTGCTACCCCCCGCGATAGCGGTGACATGGAGACCCAGTACTTC
TRBD1 | TRBJ2-3 | TRBV7-9 | many | CASSYSGTGLDTQYF | TGTGCCAGCAGCTACTCCGGGACAGGGTTGGATACGCAGTATTTT
TRBD2 | TRBJ2-1 | TRBV5-6 | many | CASSWGLAVTYEQFF | TGTGCCAGCAGTTGGGGACTAGCGGTCACGTATGAGCAGTTCTTC
. | TRBJ2-3 | TRBV10-3 | many | CAISESGGFTDTQYF | TGTGCCATCAGTGAGTCTGGCGGGTTTACAGATACGCAGTATTTT
. | TRBJ2-3 | TRBV5-8 | many | CASRPVRDRTDTQYF | TGTGCCAGCAGACCCGTAAGGGACCGCACAGATACGCAGTATTTT
. | TRBJ1-2 | TRBV11-2 | . | CASSSARGGYYGYTF | TGTGCCAGCAGCTCGGCCCGCGGGGGCTACTATGGCTACACCTTC
. | TRBJ2-7 | TRBV19 | . | CASSIGENREQYF | TGTGCCAGTAGTATTGGGGAGAACCGCGAGCAGTACTTC
. | TRBJ2-5 | TRBV12-3/TRBV12-4 | many | CASSLGFGETQYF | TGTGCCAGCAGTTTAGGGTTCGGAGAGACCCAGTACTTC
TRBD2 | TRBJ2-2 | TRBV11-2 | few | CASSQGAGGRTNTGELFF | TGTGCCAGCAGCCAAGGCGCGGGAGGTCGAACGAACACCGGGGAGCTGTTTTTT
. | TRBJ2-3 | TRBV5-1 | many | CASSLEVDTQYF | TGCGCCAGCAGCTTGGAGGTCGATACGCAGTATTTT
TRBD2 | TRBJ2-3 | TRBV20-1 | . | CSARALSGRGDTQYF | TGCAGTGCTAGAGCTCTTAGCGGGAGGGGAGATACGCAGTATTTT
. | TRBJ2-3 | TRBV29-1 | many | CSVVASTDTQYF | TGCAGCGTTGTGGCCAGCACAGATACGCAGTATTTT
. | TRBJ1-3 | TRBV12-3/TRBV12-4 | many | CASSFRDYGNTIYF | TGTGCCAGCAGTTTCCGGGATTACGGGAACACCATATATTTT
. | TRBJ2-5 | TRBV19 | . | CASSRELVETQYF | TGTGCCAGTAGTAGGGAGTTGGTGGAGACCCAGTACTTC
. | TRBJ2-1 | TRBV7-2 | many | CASSHRSGLASLYEQFF | TGTGCCAGCAGTCATAGATCTGGGTTAGCCTCCCTCTATGAGCAGTTCTTC
. | TRBJ2-5 | TRBV28 | many | CASSLSRGAQETQYF | TGTGCCAGCAGCCTGAGCCGAGGCGCCCAAGAGACCCAGTACTTC
TRBD1 | TRBJ1-4 | TRBV11-2 | many | CASSFSGQGLFF | TGTGCCAGCAGCTTTAGTGGACAGGGACTGTTTTTT
. | TRBJ2-4 | TRBV6-6 | many | CASSYLVSRENIQYF | TGTGCCAGCAGTTACTTGGTATCGCGGGAAAACATTCAGTACTTC
TRBD1 | TRBJ1-6 | TRBV12-3/TRBV12-4 | many | CASSRRTGQNSPLHF | TGTGCCAGCAGTCGACGGACAGGGCAAAATTCACCCCTCCACTTT
. | TRBJ2-1 | TRBV7-9 | . | CASSLGVGARLSEQFF | TGTGCCAGCAGCTTGGGGGTAGGTGCTAGGCTATCTGAGCAGTTCTTC
. | TRBJ2-7 | TRBV29-1 | many | CSVEGRGRTGEQYF | TGCAGCGTTGAAGGTAGGGGTAGGACGGGCGAGCAGTACTTC
TRBD1 | TRBJ2-5 | TRBV12-3/TRBV12-4 | few | CASSLPQSEDRKYF | TGTGCCAGCAGTTTGCCCCAGTCCGAGGACAGGAAGTACTTC
. | TRBJ2-7 | TRBV18 | many | CASSPVGDEQYF | TGTGCCAGCTCACCAGTAGGGGACGAGCAGTACTTC